This TCR beta chain is from a study of OX40 agonist ivuxolimab in advanced cancers. Study-wide results and caveats: Fewer expanded clones were found on average in CD4+ than in CD8+ T cells.

On this clone: Its antigen remains unknown.

Clones were sequenced by immunoSEQ multiplex PCR, and TCRdb holds only the in-frame ones, with some missing. The data hold approximately 82,000 clones, with approximately 82% observed a single time. Trimming left V 8 bases short and J 8 bases short, with 18 bases between. CDR3 length equals 13 residues. From germline, CDR1 is SGHAT and CDR2 FQNNGV. Exclusion of a patient followed from autoimmune disease history or systemic immunosuppression. The chain links TRBV11-2 to TRBJ1-2; D gene ambiguous. The source was CD4+ or CD8+ T cells sorted from blood, collected in a trial of the OX40 agonist ivuxolimab. The sequence was obtained from an adult with an advanced solid tumor such as melanoma, head and neck, liver or kidney cancer. The CDR3 region is CASSVRGRGGYTF. CDR3 DNA: TGTGCCAGCTCCGTTAGAGGGCGCGGGGGCTACACCTTC.